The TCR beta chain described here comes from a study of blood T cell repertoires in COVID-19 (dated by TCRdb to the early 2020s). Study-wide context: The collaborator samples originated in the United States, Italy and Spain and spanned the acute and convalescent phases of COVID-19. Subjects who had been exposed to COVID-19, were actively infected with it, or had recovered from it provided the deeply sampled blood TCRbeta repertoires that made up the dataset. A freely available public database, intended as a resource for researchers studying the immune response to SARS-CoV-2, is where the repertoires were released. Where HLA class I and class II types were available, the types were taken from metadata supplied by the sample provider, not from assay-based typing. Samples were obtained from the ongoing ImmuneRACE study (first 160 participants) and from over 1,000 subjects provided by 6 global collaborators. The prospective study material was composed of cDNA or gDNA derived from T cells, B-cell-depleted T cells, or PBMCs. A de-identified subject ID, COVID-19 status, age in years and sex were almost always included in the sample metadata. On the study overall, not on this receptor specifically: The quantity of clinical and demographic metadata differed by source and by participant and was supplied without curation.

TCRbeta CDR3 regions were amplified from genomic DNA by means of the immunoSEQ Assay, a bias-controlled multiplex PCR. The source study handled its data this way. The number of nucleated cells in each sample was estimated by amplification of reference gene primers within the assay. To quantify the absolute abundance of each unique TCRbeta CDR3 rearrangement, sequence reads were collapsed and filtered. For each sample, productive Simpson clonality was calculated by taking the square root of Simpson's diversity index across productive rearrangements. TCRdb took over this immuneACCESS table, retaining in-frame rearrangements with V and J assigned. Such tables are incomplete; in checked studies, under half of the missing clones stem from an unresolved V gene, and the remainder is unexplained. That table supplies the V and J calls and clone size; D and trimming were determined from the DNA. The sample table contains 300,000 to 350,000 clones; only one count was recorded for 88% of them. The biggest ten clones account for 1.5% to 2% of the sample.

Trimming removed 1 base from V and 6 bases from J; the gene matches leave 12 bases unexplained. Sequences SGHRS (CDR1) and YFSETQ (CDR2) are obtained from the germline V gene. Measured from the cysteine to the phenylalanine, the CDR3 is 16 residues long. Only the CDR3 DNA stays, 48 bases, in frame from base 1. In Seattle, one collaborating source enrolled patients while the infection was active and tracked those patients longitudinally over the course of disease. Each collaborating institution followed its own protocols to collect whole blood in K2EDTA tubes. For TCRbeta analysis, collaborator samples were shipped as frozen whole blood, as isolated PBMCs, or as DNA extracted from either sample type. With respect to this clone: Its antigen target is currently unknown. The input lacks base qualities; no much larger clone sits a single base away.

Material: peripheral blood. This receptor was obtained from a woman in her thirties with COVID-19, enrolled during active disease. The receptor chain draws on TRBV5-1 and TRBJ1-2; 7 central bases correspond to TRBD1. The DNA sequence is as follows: TGCGCCAGCAGCTTGACCGACAGGGCCCCGGAAAATGGCTACACCTTC. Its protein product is CASSLTDRAPENGYTF.